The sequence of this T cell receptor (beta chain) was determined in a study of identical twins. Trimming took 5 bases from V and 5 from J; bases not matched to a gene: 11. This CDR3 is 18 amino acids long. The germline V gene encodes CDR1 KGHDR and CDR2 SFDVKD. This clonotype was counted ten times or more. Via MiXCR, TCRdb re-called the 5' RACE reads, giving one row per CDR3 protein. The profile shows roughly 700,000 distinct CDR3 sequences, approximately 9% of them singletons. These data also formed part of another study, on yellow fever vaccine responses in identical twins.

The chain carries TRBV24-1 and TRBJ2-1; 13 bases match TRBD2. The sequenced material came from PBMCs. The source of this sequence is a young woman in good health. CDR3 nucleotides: TGTGCCACCAGTGGGCCGGGACTAGCGGGGAATATCGACAATGAGCAGTTCTTC. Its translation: CATSGPGLAGNIDNEQFF.